Sequencing of this T cell receptor beta chain was carried out in a study of low-dose radiotherapy and immunotherapy resistance in tumors. In the study overall: The fractionation for Cohort 1 was 0.5 Gy per fraction every 2 weeks, totaling 6.5 Gy.

Trimming cost V 7 bases and J 2 bases, with 9 bases left between them. Per the germline V gene, CDR1 is MGHDK and CDR2 is SYGVNS. There are 13 residues in the CDR3. This clonotype was seen repeatedly, ten times or more. Specified time point: after trial treatment. The treatment: LDRT plus nivolumab, ipilimumab, low-dose cyclophosphamide and aspirin (RACIN trial). TRAV- and TRBV-specific primers primed first-strand cDNA, covering alpha and beta chains. Amplification, which lasted 20 PCR cycles, used a constant-region primer and V-primer adapter to amplify TCRs. TCRdb independently ran MiXCR on the reads; one entry per CDR3 protein. The table has tens of thousands of distinct CDR3 sequences, 25% seen once; the top ten hold about a tenth.

The chain links TRBV25-1 to TRBJ2-1; D may be TRBD1 (6 bases). The sequences come from PBMCs, collected after low-dose radiotherapy plus immunotherapy. This sequence was found in a male donor with prostate cancer. The CDR3 here is CASIDRPYNEQFF. DNA for the CDR3: TGTGCCAGCATCGACAGGCCCTACAATGAGCAGTTCTTC.